This entry lists 23 T cell receptor beta chains sequenced from one sample in a study of T cell responses to AZD1222 COVID-19 vaccine. Profiled with immunoSEQ multiplex PCR; TCRdb holds only in-frame clones, not every one. The repertoire holds roughly 150,000 clones, with around 90% as singletons. The material was peripheral blood, obtained on day 0 of AZD1222 vaccination. All receptors come from an adult in good health.

The chain has TRBV7-6 and TRBJ1-1, with D perhaps matching TRBD1 (6 bases). The CDR3 is 15 residues long. The germline V gene has CDR1 SGHVS and CDR2 FNYEAQ. V was pared by 0 bases and J by 1 base, with 9 bases between. This CDR3 reads CASSLAGGTNTEAFF. CDR3 nucleotides: TGTGCCAGCAGCTTAGCAGGGGGGACGAACACTGAAGCTTTCTTT.

The J gene is TRBJ1-2, the V gene TRBV28, with TRBD1 as a possible D gene (5 bases). Trimming pared 3 bases from V and 11 bases from J, leaving 16 bases between. Germline-derived CDR1 and CDR2 are MDHEN and SYDVKM. CDR3 size: 13 residues. CDR3 DNA: TGTGCCAGCAGTTTGGGGACGCCGGTCGGTTACACCTTC. It encodes CASSLGTPVGYTF.

The rearrangement links TRBV28 to TRBJ1-6; D gene ambiguous. The CDR3 is made up of 14 amino acids. Germline V lookup: CDR1 MDHEN, CDR2 SYDVKM. V was clipped by 2 bases and J by 9 bases, with 11 bases between them. CDR3 protein: CASSLIGRGSPLHF. CDR3 nucleotide sequence: TGTGCCAGCAGTTTAATCGGCAGAGGTTCACCCCTCCACTTT.

The gene calls are TRBV11-2 and TRBJ1-4; a weak D match, TRBD1 (5 bases). The V and J ends lost 0 bases and 11 bases respectively, with 10 bases between them. Germline V CDR1 and CDR2: SGHAT, FQNNGV. The CDR3 covers 13 residues. The CDR3 spells CASSLDRQGKLFF. The CDR3 DNA is TGTGCCAGCAGCTTAGATCGCCAGGGTAAACTGTTTTTT.

A single count supports this clone. V is TRBV28 and J is TRBJ2-7; maybe TRBD1 (6 bases). CDR1 is MDHEN and CDR2 is SYDVKM in the germline V gene. The ends were cut back, 8 bases at V and 6 bases at J, with 23 bases in the middle. This CDR3 has 15 amino acids. The CDR3 reads CASGSDRPFLVEQYF. The CDR3 DNA reads as TGTGCCAGCGGCTCTGACAGGCCCTTTTTAGTCGAGCAGTACTTC. Looking up the rest from reference TRBV28 and TRBJ2-7 gives the full variable domain: DVKVTQSSRYLVKRTGEKVFLECVQDMDHENMFWYRQDPGLGLRLIYFSYDVKMKEKGDIPEGYSVSREKKERFSLILESASTNQTSMYLCASGSDRPFLVEQYFGPGTRLTVT.

The rearrangement links TRBV27 to TRBJ2-2, with D uncertain. V shed 10 bases and J shed 1 base, with 10 bases lying between them. CDR3 length: 13 residues. The germline V gene encodes CDR1 MNHEY and CDR2 SMNVEV (reference sequence). The CDR3: CATGWGNTGELFF. The DNA of the CDR3 is TGTGCCACCGGCTGGGGGAACACCGGGGAGCTGTTTTTT.

The gene calls are TRBV14 and TRBJ1-3; TRBD1 might be the D (5 bases). The V end was cut by 1 base, the J end by 0 bases, with 7 bases between. CDR1 and CDR2 from the germline V gene are SGHDN and FVKESK. The CDR3 covers 15 residues. CDR3 sequence: CASSQVTGSGNTIYF. The CDR3 DNA is TGTGCCAGCAGCCAAGTCACAGGCTCTGGAAACACCATATATTTT.

This chain uses TRBV21-1 with TRBJ1-2. TRBV21-1 is shown as a pseudogene. This CDR3 has 14 amino acids. CDR3 region: CASSYRWGSDGYTF. The CDR3 DNA reads as TGTGCCAGCAGCTATCGATGGGGGAGCGATGGCTACACCTTC.

This clone has just one count. The V and J genes are TRBV11-2 and TRBJ2-1, with 8 nucleotides matching TRBD2. Germline V gene data show CDR1 as SGHAT and CDR2 as FQNNGV. CDR3 length: 16 residues. V trimming: 1 base; J trimming: 2 bases; junction bases outside the gene matches: 4. The CDR3 reads CASSLVVSGTYNEQFF. CDR3 sequence (DNA): TGTGCCAGCAGCTTAGTAGTTAGCGGGACCTACAATGAGCAGTTCTTC.

This sequence joins TRBV4-1 and TRBJ1-2; D not certain. Trimming took off 0 bases at V and 0 bases at J, with 8 bases between the two ends. Per germline, CDR1 MGHRA and CDR2 YSYEKL. This CDR3 comprises 15 residues. In DNA, the CDR3 is TGCGCCAGCAGCCAAGAACGGAGGGCTAACTATGGCTACACCTTC. Translating it yields CASSQERRANYGYTF.

This clone has just one count. The chain uses TRBV6-5 and TRBJ2-7; D possibly corresponds to TRBD2 (6 bases). The V end lost 6 bases, the J end lost 2 bases, and 11 bases lay between the germline ends. Per germline, CDR1 MNHEY and CDR2 SVGAGI. CDR3 length: 13 residues. CDR3 loop: CASSGGLPYEQYF. DNA of the CDR3: TGTGCCAGCAGCGGGGGTCTCCCCTACGAGCAGTACTTC.

As regards this clone: The sample carries other DNA sequences with the same CDR3. The V and J genes are TRBV18 and TRBJ2-3; the match to TRBD2 covers 12 bases. Per germline, CDR1 KGHSH and CDR2 LQKENI. The CDR3 runs to 16 residues. J was trimmed by 2 bases and V by 3 bases; bases with no gene match: 3. DNA for the CDR3: TGTGCCAGCTCACCCCGACTAGCGGGAGCCACAGATACGCAGTATTTT. Amino acids: CASSPRLAGATDTQYF.

V usage is TRBV4-1 and J usage is TRBJ2-3; TRBD2 matches 8 bases. With 0 bases clipped from V and 6 bases from J, the junction kept 14 bases outside the gene matches. The CDR3 has 18 amino acids. CDR1 and CDR2 (germline): MGHRA, YSYEKL. The CDR3 sequence is CASSQERFTGGDRDTQYF. CDR3 in DNA: TGCGCCAGCAGCCAAGAAAGGTTTACGGGAGGGGATCGGGATACGCAGTATTTT.

V and J are TRBV11-1 and TRBJ2-7, with 7 bases matching TRBD1. Trimming cost V 3 bases and J 6 bases; bases outside gene matches: 8. CDR1 and CDR2 (germline): SGHAT, FQDESV (reference sequence). The CDR3 consists of 14 residues. In DNA, the CDR3 is TGTGCCAGCAGCTTTACAGGGGTGCTTGGCGAGCAGTACTTC. This gives the protein CASSFTGVLGEQYF.

The rearrangement links TRBV6-5 to TRBJ2-7, with 7 positions matching TRBD1. With V trimmed by 11 bases and J by 7 bases, 11 bases remained unmatched. Germline V gene sequence: CDR1 MNHEY, CDR2 SVGAGI. The CDR3 totals 12 residues. The CDR3 region has the DNA TGTGCCGTCCGGAAGGGGGCGGGTGAGCAGTACTTC. Translated, it gives CAVRKGAGEQYF.

The V gene is TRBV18, the J gene TRBJ2-2; 16 bases align to TRBD2. With 0 bases clipped from V and 2 bases from J, the junction kept 6 bases outside the gene matches. The CDR3 runs 20 residues. CDR1 and CDR2 (germline): KGHSH, LQKENI. The CDR3 loop reads CASSPPGLAGGPVNTGELFF. The CDR3 DNA reads TGTGCCAGCTCACCACCGGGACTAGCGGGAGGGCCCGTCAACACCGGGGAGCTGTTTTTT.

This sequence joins TRBV5-4 and TRBJ1-5; D unresolved. V lost 3 bases, J lost 4 bases, and 17 bases lay in between. The CDR3 length is 16 residues. CDR1 is SGHNT, CDR2 YYREEE, per germline (reference sequence). In DNA form, the CDR3 reads TGTGCCAGCAGCTACCCCGGGCGGGCCCTAAATCAGCCCCAGCATTTT. Translation gives CASSYPGRALNQPQHF.

The chain is built from TRBV28 and TRBJ2-7; 16 bases map to TRBD2. The CDR3 has 20 residues. The germline V gene encodes CDR1 MDHEN and CDR2 SYDVKM. Unmatched junction bases numbered 14, after V lost 2 bases and J lost 4 bases. CDR3 amino acids: CASSLIMGGTSGRAPYEQYF. In DNA form, the CDR3 reads TGTGCCAGCAGTTTAATCATGGGTGGGACTAGCGGGAGGGCCCCTTACGAGCAGTACTTC.

The chain links TRBV14 to TRBJ1-1, with 8 bases that match TRBD1. Losses at the gene ends were 3 bases for V and 3 bases for J; bases not matched to a gene: 9. There are 16 residues in the CDR3. Germline V gene data show CDR1 as SGHDN and CDR2 as FVKESK. DNA for the CDR3: TGTGCCAGCAGCCAGGAATGGGGACAGGTCGACACTGAAGCTTTCTTT. It is translated as CASSQEWGQVDTEAFF.

A few counts support this clone. The rearrangement joins TRBV28 to TRBJ2-7, with D perhaps TRBD2 (6 bases). The germline V gene encodes CDR1 MDHEN and CDR2 SYDVKM. This CDR3 is built from 15 residues. V dropped 6 bases and J dropped 0 bases, with 15 bases sitting between them. CDR3 region: CASRGTSGLSYEQYF. The CDR3 DNA reads TGTGCCAGCAGAGGTACAAGCGGGCTCTCCTACGAGCAGTACTTC. Looking up the rest from reference TRBV28 and TRBJ2-7 gives the full variable domain: DVKVTQSSRYLVKRTGEKVFLECVQDMDHENMFWYRQDPGLGLRLIYFSYDVKMKEKGDIPEGYSVSREKKERFSLILESASTNQTSMYLCASRGTSGLSYEQYFGPGTRLTVT.

This clone was detected only a few times. V usage is TRBV9 and J usage is TRBJ1-5; possible D gene TRBD1, 5 bases. CDR3 length: 16 amino acids. The ends were cut back, 0 bases at V and 0 bases at J, with 10 bases in the middle. CDR1 is SGDLS and CDR2 is YYNGEE in the germline V gene. Written as DNA, the CDR3 is TGTGCCAGCAGCGTAGGCCCCGGGGGTAGCAATCAGCCCCAGCATTTT. Protein: CASSVGPGGSNQPQHF. Variable domain in full (rest from reference TRBV9 and TRBJ1-5): DSGVTQTPKHLITATGQRVTLRCSPRSGDLSVYWYQQSLDQGLQFLIQYYNGEERAKGNILERFSAQQFPDLHSELNLSSLELGDSALYFCASSVGPGGSNQPQHFGDGTRLSIL.

The chain joins TRBV7-9 to TRBJ2-5; TRBD2 matches at 7 bases. The CDR3 extends over 13 amino acids. V shed 5 bases, J shed 5 bases, and the junction held 5 bases outside the gene matches. CDR1 is SEHNR and CDR2 is FQNEAQ in the germline V gene (reference sequence). CDR3 in DNA: TGTGCCAGCAGCCCCGGGGGGAGGGAGACCCAGTACTTC. Translation: CASSPGGRETQYF.

The rearrangement joins TRBV4-1 to TRBJ2-2; D is possibly TRBD1 (5 bases). Per the germline V gene, CDR1 is MGHRA and CDR2 is YSYEKL. CDR3 size: 17 residues. With 0 bases removed from V and 4 bases from J, the gap between germline ends came to 15 bases. The CDR3 reads CASSQEVAGKFTGELFF. CDR3 in DNA: TGCGCCAGCAGCCAAGAGGTGGCAGGGAAGTTCACCGGGGAGCTGTTTTTT.